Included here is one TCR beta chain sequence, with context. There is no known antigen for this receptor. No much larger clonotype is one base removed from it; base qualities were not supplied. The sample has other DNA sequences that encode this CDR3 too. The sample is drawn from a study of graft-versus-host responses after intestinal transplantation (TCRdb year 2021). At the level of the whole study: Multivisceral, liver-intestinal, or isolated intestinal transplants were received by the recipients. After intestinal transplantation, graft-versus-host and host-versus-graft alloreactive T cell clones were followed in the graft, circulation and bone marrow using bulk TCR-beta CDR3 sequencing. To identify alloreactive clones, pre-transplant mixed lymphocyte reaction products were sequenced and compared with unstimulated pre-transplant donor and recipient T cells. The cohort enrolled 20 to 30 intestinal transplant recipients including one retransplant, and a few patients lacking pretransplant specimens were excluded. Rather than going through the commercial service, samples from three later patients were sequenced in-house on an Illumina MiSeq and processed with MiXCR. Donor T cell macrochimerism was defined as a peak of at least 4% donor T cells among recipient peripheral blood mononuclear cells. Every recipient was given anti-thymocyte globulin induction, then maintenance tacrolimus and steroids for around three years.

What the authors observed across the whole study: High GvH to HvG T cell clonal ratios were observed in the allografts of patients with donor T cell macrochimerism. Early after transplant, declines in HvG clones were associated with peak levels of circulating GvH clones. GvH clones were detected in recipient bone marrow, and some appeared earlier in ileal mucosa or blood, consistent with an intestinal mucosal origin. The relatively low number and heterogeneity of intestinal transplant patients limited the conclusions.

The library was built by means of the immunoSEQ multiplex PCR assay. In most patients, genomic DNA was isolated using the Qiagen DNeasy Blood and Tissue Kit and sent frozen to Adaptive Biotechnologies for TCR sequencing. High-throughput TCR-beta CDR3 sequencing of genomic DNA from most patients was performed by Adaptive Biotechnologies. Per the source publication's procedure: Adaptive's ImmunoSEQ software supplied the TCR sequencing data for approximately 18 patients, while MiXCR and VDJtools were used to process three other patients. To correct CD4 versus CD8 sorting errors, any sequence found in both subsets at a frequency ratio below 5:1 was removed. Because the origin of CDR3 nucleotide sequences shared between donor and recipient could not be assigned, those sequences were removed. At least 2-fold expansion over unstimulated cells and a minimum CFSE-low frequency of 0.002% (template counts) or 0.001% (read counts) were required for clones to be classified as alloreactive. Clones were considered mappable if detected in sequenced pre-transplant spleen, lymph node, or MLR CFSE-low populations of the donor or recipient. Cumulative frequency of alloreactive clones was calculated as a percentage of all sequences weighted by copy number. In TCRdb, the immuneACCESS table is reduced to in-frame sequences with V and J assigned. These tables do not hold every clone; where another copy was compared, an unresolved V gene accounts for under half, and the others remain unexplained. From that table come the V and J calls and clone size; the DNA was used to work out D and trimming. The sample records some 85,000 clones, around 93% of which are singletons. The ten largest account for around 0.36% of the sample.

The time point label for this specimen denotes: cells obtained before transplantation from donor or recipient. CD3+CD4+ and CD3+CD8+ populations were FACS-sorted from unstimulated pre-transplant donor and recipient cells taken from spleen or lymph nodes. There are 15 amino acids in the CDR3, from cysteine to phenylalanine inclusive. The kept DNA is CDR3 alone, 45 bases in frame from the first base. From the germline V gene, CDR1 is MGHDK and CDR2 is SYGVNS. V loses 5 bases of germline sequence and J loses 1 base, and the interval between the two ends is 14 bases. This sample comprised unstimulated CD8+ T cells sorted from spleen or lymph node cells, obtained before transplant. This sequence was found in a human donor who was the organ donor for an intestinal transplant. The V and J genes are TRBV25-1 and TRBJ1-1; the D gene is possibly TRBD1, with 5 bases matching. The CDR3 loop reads CASSPTWGGNTEAFF. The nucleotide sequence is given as TGTGCCAGCAGTCCCACCTGGGGCGGGAACACTGAAGCTTTCTTT.